The entry below gives a single T cell receptor beta chain sequence along with its context. Its antigen is as yet unknown. This sample was taken from a study of a mutant IDH1 vaccine in newly diagnosed glioma. For the study at large: Investigators started vaccination 4-6 weeks after radiotherapy alone, or with temozolomide cycles. Beforehand, treatment had been radiotherapy, temozolomide, or both; the majority received both.

Time point meaning: week 23, last vaccination. In every dose of vaccine, 300 ug of mutant IDH1 20-mer peptide was given alongside topical imiquimod. Whole-study results and caveats: There seemed to be no relation between pseudoprogression and changes in top peripheral T cell clonotypes.

The data were produced by immunoSEQ multiplex PCR, yet TCRdb's version contains in-frame clones alone and is incomplete. There are tens of thousands of clones in the sample; 87% occur only once, and about 1.5% lies in the top ten. Trimming stripped 2 bases from V and 6 bases from J, with 8 bases between. This CDR3 has 12 amino acids. Germline V gene sequence: CDR1 SGHTA, CDR2 FQGNSA. The TCR sequence derives from a man in his forties with glioma. The rearrangement links TRBV7-2 to TRBJ2-7; D is ambiguous. Source: PBMCs, taken from a glioma patient whose treatment included an IDH1 peptide vaccine. This CDR3 reads CASSLLGLEQYF. In DNA, the CDR3 is TGTGCCAGCAGCTTATTAGGGCTCGAGCAGTACTTC.